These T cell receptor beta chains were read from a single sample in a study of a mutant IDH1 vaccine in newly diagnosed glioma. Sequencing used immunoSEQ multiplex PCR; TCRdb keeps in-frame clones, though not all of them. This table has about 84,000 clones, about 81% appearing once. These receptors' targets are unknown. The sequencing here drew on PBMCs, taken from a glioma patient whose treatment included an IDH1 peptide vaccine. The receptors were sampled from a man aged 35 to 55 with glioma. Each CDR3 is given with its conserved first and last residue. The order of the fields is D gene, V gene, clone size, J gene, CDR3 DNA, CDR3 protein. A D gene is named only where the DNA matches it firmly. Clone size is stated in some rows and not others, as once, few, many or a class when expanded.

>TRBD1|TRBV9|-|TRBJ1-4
TGTGCCAGCAGCGCTGCTGGACAGGGGAGGGAAAAACTGTTTTTT
CASSAAGQGREKLFF
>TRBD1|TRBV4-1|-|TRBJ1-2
TGCGCCAGCAGCCTAGGACAGGGGGCAAGAGGCTACACCTTC
CASSLGQGARGYTF
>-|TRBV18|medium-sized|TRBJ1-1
TGTGCCAGCTCACCATATGCAGGGGCGAACACTGAAGCTTTCTTT
CASSPYAGANTEAFF
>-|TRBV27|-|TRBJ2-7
TGTGCCAGCAGGCCAACCACCGGGCCCCGTGAGCAGTACTTC
CASRPTTGPREQYF
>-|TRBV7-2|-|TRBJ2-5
TGTGCCTCCGATATGGGGTTCCAAGAGACCCAGTACTTC
CASDMGFQETQYF
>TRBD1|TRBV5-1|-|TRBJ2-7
TGCGCCAGCAGTCTCGGACAGGGGGTTCTTCCCTACGAGCAGTACTTC
CASSLGQGVLPYEQYF
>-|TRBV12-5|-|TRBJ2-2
TGTGCTAGTGGTTTGGTACAGGCCACCGGGGAGCTGTTTTTT
CASGLVQATGELFF
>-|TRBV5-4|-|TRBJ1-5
TGTGCCAGCAGCTTCAATGGGGCAGTAAACCAGCCCCAGCATTTT
CASSFNGAVNQPQHF
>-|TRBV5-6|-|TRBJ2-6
TGTGCCAGCAGCTTGGGGTTTATAACCTCTGGGGCCAACGTCCTGACTTTC
CASSLGFITSGANVLTF
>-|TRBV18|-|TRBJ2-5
TGTGCCAGCTCACTCGACGCAGGGGATTATGAGACCCAGTACTTC
CASSLDAGDYETQYF
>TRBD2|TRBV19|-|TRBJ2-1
TGTGCCAGTAGTACCCACAGCGGGGGCAATGAGCAGTTCTTC
CASSTHSGGNEQFF
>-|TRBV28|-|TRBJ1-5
TGTGCCAGCCGAGAGCAGAGCAATCAGCCCCAGCATTTT
CASREQSNQPQHF
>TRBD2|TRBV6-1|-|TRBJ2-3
TGTGCCAGCAGTGAAGGAGCGGGGGGACGGAGAGATACGCAGTATTTT
CASSEGAGGRRDTQYF
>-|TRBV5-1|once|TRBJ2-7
TGCGCCAGCAGCTTTATGCCGGGACACAGCTACGAGCAGTACTTC
CASSFMPGHSYEQYF
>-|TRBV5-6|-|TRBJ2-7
TGTGCCAGCAGGTATTTGGGCTACGAGCAGTACTTC
CASRYLGYEQYF
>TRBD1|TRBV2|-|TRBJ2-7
TGTGCCAGGAGCCGGGACAGGGCATCCTACGAGCAGTACTTC
CARSRDRASYEQYF
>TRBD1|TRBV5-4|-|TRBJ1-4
TGTGCCAGCAGCTTGGAAGGGGACAGTCAAGAAAAACTGTTTTTT
CASSLEGDSQEKLFF
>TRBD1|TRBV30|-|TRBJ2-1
TGTGCCTGGAGGACAGGGGGGTCCTACAATGAGCAGTTCTTC
CAWRTGGSYNEQFF
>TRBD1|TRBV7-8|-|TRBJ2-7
TGTGCCAGCAGCAAGCCCCGGGACAGGGTCTACGAGCAGTACTTC
CASSKPRDRVYEQYF
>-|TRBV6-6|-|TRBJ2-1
TGTGCCAGCAGTTCCACCGGGACGGATTCCTACAATGAGCAGTTCTTC
CASSSTGTDSYNEQFF
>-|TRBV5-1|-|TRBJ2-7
TGCGCCAGCAGCCCGGGGGGCGGGACCCCACCCTACGAGCAGTACTTC
CASSPGGGTPPYEQYF
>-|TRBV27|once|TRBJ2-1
TGTGCCAGCAGTTCCAGTTCCCATGAGCAGTTCTTC
CASSSSSHEQFF
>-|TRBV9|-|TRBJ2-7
TGTGCCAGCAGCCGAGAGGTACAGCTTACCTACGAGCAGTACTTC
CASSREVQLTYEQYF
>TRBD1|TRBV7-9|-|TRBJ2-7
TGTGCCAGCAGCCGAACGGCGTCTGGGACAGGACAACACGAGCAGTACTTC
CASSRTASGTGQHEQYF
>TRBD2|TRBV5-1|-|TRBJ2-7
TGCGCCAGCAGCCCCAAGACAGGACCGGGAGGGCCGTCCTACGAGCAGTACTTC
CASSPKTGPGGPSYEQYF
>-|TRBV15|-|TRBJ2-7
TGTGCCACCAGCACAGGACAGACCTACGAGCAGTACTTC
CATSTGQTYEQYF
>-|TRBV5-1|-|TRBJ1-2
TGCGCCAGCAAGGGGGTAGGCTACACCTTC
CASKGVGYTF
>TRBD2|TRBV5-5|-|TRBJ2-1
TGTGCCAGCAGCTTCCTAGCGGGATCTCATGGTGAGCAGTTCTTC
CASSFLAGSHGEQFF
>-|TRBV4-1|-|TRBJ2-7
TGCGCCAGCAGCTCTCAGGGGTACCACGAGCAGTACTTC
CASSSQGYHEQYF
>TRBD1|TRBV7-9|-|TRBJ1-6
TGTGCCAGCAGCTCGGAGCCGGGACAGGGGAGACTAAAATCACCCCTCCACTTT
CASSSEPGQGRLKSPLHF
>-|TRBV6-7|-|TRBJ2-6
TGTGCCAGCAGTTACCCCACCGGGGGTTTAGCGTCTGGGGCCAACGTCCTGACTTTC
CASSYPTGGLASGANVLTF
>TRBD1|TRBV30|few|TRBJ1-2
TGTGCCCTCCCCCGGGGGACAGAATATGGCTACACCTTC
CALPRGTEYGYTF
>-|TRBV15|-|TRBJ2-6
TGTGCCACCAGCAGCAGGGGTCCAGGTGGGGCCAACGTCCTGACTTTC
CATSSRGPGGANVLTF
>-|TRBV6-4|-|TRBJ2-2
TGTGCCAGCAGTGCTACGGGGGCGGACACCGGGGAGCTGTTTTTT
CASSATGADTGELFF
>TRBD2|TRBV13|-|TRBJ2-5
TGTGCCAGCAGCACCCGACTAGCGGGGGGGGAAGAGACCCAGTACTTC
CASSTRLAGGEETQYF
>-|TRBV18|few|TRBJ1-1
TGTGCCAGCTCACCAAAACCCTTAGGGGGGAACACTGAAGCTTTCTTT
CASSPKPLGGNTEAFF
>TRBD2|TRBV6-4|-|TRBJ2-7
TGTGCCAGCAGTGAAACTAGCGGGGAACCCTACGAGCAGTACTTC
CASSETSGEPYEQYF
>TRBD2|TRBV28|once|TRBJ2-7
TGTGCCAGCAGTTTAACTCTAGCGGAGCTCATCTACGAGCAGTACTTC
CASSLTLAELIYEQYF
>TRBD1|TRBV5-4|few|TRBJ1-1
TGTGCCAGCAGCTTGGTACAGGGGATCACTGAAGCTTTCTTT
CASSLVQGITEAFF
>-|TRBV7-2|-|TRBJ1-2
TGTGCCAGCAGCTTAGGGACTTGGTTAACAAACTATGGCTACACCTTC
CASSLGTWLTNYGYTF
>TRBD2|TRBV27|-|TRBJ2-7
TGTGCCAGCCAACAACTAGCGGGGGCCGTATACGAGCAGTACTTC
CASQQLAGAVYEQYF
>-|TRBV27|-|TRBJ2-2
TGTGCCAGCAGTAAAAAGACAGGCGACACCGGGGAGCTGTTTTTT
CASSKKTGDTGELFF
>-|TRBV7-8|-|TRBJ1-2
TGTGCCAGCAGCTTGCGAGCTAACTATGGCTACACCTTC
CASSLRANYGYTF
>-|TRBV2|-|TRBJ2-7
TGTGCCAGCAGCGAAGAAACCTACGAGCAGTACTTC
CASSEETYEQYF
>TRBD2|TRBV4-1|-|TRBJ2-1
TGCGCCAGCAGCCAAGGTAGCGGGATCGTATATGAGCAGTTCTTC
CASSQGSGIVYEQFF
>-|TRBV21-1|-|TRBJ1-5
TGTGCCAGCAGCAAATTCCCCCCCGGACAGGGCGGCAATCAGCCCCAGCATTTT
CASSKFPPGQGGNQPQHF
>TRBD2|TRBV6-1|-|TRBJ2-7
TGTGCCAGCAGTGCGGCTAGCGGGACATACGAGCAGTACTTC
CASSAASGTYEQYF